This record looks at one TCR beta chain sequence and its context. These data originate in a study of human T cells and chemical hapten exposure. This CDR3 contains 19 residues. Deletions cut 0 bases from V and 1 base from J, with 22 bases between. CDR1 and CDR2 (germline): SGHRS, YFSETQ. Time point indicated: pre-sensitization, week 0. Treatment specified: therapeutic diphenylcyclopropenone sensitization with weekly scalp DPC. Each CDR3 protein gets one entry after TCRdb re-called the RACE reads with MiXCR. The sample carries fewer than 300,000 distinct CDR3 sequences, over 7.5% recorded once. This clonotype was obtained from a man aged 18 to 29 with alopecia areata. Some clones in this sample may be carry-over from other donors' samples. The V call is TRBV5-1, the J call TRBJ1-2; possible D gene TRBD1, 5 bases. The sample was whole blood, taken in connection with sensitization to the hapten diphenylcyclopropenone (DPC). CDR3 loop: CASSLGLTRQKPDNYGYTF. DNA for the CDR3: TGCGCCAGCAGCTTGGGCCTTACGAGACAGAAGCCAGATAACTATGGCTACACCTTC.